The rows below give T cell receptor beta chains drawn from one sample of a study of cytomegalovirus exposure and HLA in healthy donors. Profiling relied on immunoSEQ multiplex PCR, and the TCRdb table lists in-frame clones only, not all of them. This sample carries approximately 130,000 clones, approximately 90% of them seen once, and the ten largest clones take 1.5% to 2%. What was sequenced was PBMCs. These receptors were taken from a woman in her late teens or twenties in good health and CMV-seronegative. The CDR3 runs from the conserved cysteine through the conserved F or W. D genes are given only for firm matches. Clone size is given for some rows only: seen once, a few or many times, or a class if the clone is expanded.

clone_size j_call d_call v_call cdr3_nt cdr3_aa
- TRBJ2-7 - TRBV7-9 TGTGCCAGCAAGGTGGTAGGCCAGGGGAGTTACGAGCAGTACTTC CASKVVGQGSYEQYF
- TRBJ1-5 TRBD1 TRBV19 TGTGCCAGTAGTACGCCGGGACAGGGATATAATCAGCCCCAGCATTTT CASSTPGQGYNQPQHF
- TRBJ1-4 TRBD1 TRBV5-4 TGTGCCAGCAGCCCTGGCGACAGGGGGATCACTAATGAAAAACTGTTTTTT CASSPGDRGITNEKLFF
- TRBJ2-1 - TRBV2 TGTGCCAGCAACGGGGGTAGCAGCCATGAGCAGTTCTTC CASNGGSSHEQFF
- TRBJ2-5 - TRBV27 TGTGCCAGCAGTTTAGGCAGAATCTCGGAGACCCAGTACTTC CASSLGRISETQYF
- TRBJ2-1 TRBD2 TRBV5-8 TGTGCCAGCGCCCATTCTGAGCGGGGGGTGGACAATGAGCAGTTCTTC CASAHSERGVDNEQFF
- TRBJ2-7 - TRBV28 TGTGCCAGCAGTTCATTACCTGCTAGCGAGCAGTACTTC CASSSLPASEQYF
- TRBJ2-1 - TRBV7-2 TGTGCCAGCAGCCCCCCCAAGCGAAGCAATGAGCAGTTCTTC CASSPPKRSNEQFF
once TRBJ2-3 - TRBV10-1 TGCGCCAGGTTCACTAGATGGGGCACAGATACGCAGTATTTT CARFTRWGTDTQYF
- TRBJ2-1 TRBD1 TRBV18 TGTGCCAGCTCACCAAGGGACAGGGGTATTGTTTCGGGAAATGAGCAGTTCTTC CASSPRDRGIVSGNEQFF
- TRBJ1-1 - TRBV6-1 TGTGCCAGCAGTGAATTTCGAGTGTCGAACACTGAAGCTTTCTTT CASSEFRVSNTEAFF
- TRBJ2-7 - TRBV7-9 TGTGCCAGCAGCTTAGGACAGGTTCCCGGGCAGTACTTC CASSLGQVPGQYF
- TRBJ2-5 - TRBV5-5 TGTGCCAGCAGCCCAGATGTGGTGGCCCAAGAGACCCAGTACTTC CASSPDVVAQETQYF
- TRBJ2-5 TRBD2 TRBV7-3 TGTGCCAGCAGCGAGCTAGGGACTAGCGGAGAGACCCAGTACTTC CASSELGTSGETQYF
once TRBJ2-2 - TRBV5-4 TGTGCCAGCAGCGTGACAGTGAACACCGGGGAGCTGTTTTTT CASSVTVNTGELFF
- TRBJ2-6 - TRBV19 TGTGCCAGTAGTATAAGGGGGACTGGGGCCAACGTCCTGACTTTC CASSIRGTGANVLTF
- TRBJ1-2 - TRBV5-4 TGTGCCAGCAGCCTATCGACAGACTATGGCTACACCTTC CASSLSTDYGYTF
- TRBJ1-1 TRBD1 TRBV4-1 TGCGCCAGCAGCCAAGATCAGGGACAGGGGATTCCGGTGCGAGCTTTCTTT CASSQDQGQGIPVRAFF
- TRBJ1-2 TRBD1 TRBV28 TGTGCCAGCAGCCAGGGGGCGGGGAACTATGGCTACACCTTC CASSQGAGNYGYTF
- TRBJ2-1 TRBD1 TRBV4-1 TGCGCCAGCAGCCAAGGAATGGGACAGGGATGGGTCAATGAGCAGTTCTTC CASSQGMGQGWVNEQFF
- TRBJ1-2 - TRBV18 TGTGCCAGCTCACTGGCACCTGAGGGCTATGGCTACACCTTC CASSLAPEGYGYTF
once TRBJ2-2 TRBD2 TRBV11-3 TGTGCCAGCAGCTTAAATGTATTGGGTAGCGGGGCTGACACCGGGGAGCTGTTTTTT CASSLNVLGSGADTGELFF
- TRBJ2-1 TRBD1 TRBV4-1 TGCGCCAGCAGCCAAGACCCGACAGGGTTCTCCTACAATGAGCAGTTCTTC CASSQDPTGFSYNEQFF
once TRBJ2-7 TRBD2 TRBV2 TGTGCCAGCAGTGTCCAGCTAGCGGGGGCCGACCCAGACTACGAGCAGTACTTC CASSVQLAGADPDYEQYF
- TRBJ2-7 - TRBV30 TGTGCCTGGGATACCGGGACAATCACCCAGTACTTC CAWDTGTITQYF
- TRBJ2-7 TRBD2 TRBV25-1 TGTGCCAGCAGTGCAGCGGGGGGGCCGTACGAGCAGTACTTC CASSAAGGPYEQYF
- TRBJ1-5 - TRBV6-4 TGTGCCAGCATTCTGACCGACTGCGGGGGGAATCAGCCCCAGCATTTT CASILTDCGGNQPQHF
- TRBJ2-7 - TRBV6-6 TGTGCCAGCAGTTATACGCGGGGACCCTCCTACGAGCAGTACTTC CASSYTRGPSYEQYF
- TRBJ1-4 - TRBV5-1 TGCGCCAGCAGCTTGACAGGGTTGTATGAAAAACTGTTTTTT CASSLTGLYEKLFF
- TRBJ2-3 - TRBV10-2 TGCGCCAGCAAGCCAGGCGGGGGCACAGATACGCAGTATTTT CASKPGGGTDTQYF
- TRBJ2-3 TRBD1 TRBV28 TGTGCCAGCAGTGACAGGGGGCCCACAGATACGCAGTATTTT CASSDRGPTDTQYF
once TRBJ2-7 TRBD1 TRBV10-3 TGTGCCATCAGAGATACAGGGGAAAGCTCCTACGAGCAGTACTTC CAIRDTGESSYEQYF
- TRBJ2-7 - TRBV4-1 TGCGCCAGCAGCCAAGAGCGGGACAGCTCCTACGAGCAGTACTTC CASSQERDSSYEQYF
- TRBJ2-4 - TRBV6-1 TGTGCCAGCAGTGAAGCTGCGGGGTTGGACATTCAGTACTTC CASSEAAGLDIQYF
- TRBJ2-7 TRBD2 TRBV5-4 TGTGCCAGCAGCTTGGGCGGGGGGATCTCCTACGAGCAGTACTTC CASSLGGGISYEQYF
- TRBJ1-2 TRBD1 TRBV5-8 TGTGCCAGCAGCTTCAAGACAGGGTCCTATGGCTACACCTTC CASSFKTGSYGYTF
- TRBJ2-7 TRBD1 TRBV6-5 TGTGCCAGCAGCCCTATAGGACAGGGGCTGAGGGAGCAGTACTTC CASSPIGQGLREQYF
- TRBJ1-1 - TRBV27 TGTGCCAGCAGTAGGGAGTTGAGCACTGAAGCTTTCTTT CASSRELSTEAFF
- TRBJ2-7 - TRBV18 TGTGCCAGCTCACCAGCGGGCGGGGCCTACGAGCAGTACTTC CASSPAGGAYEQYF
- TRBJ1-1 TRBD1 TRBV6-5 TGTGCCAGCAGTCCTACAGGGGACACTGAAGCTTTCTTT CASSPTGDTEAFF
- TRBJ1-1 - TRBV4-3 TGCGCCAGCAGCCAAGACAGTTGGACTGAAGCTTTCTTT CASSQDSWTEAFF
- TRBJ1-2 TRBD1 TRBV5-4 TGTGCCAGCAGCTTGGACAGGGGTCACTATGGCTACACCTTC CASSLDRGHYGYTF
- TRBJ2-7 TRBD2 TRBV4-3 TGCGCCAGCAGCCAAGTTGGGCTAGCGGGAGTATACGAGCAGTACTTC CASSQVGLAGVYEQYF
once TRBJ1-2 TRBD1 TRBV27 TGTGCCAGCAGTTTAAGACAGGGGGATGGCTACACCTTC CASSLRQGDGYTF
- TRBJ2-5 TRBD1 TRBV27 TGTGCCAGCAGTTTAAGCGGGACAGGGCTCCAGTACTTC CASSLSGTGLQYF
- TRBJ1-2 TRBD1 TRBV29-1 TGCAGCGTCCCCGGACAGGGGGTTCAAGGCTACACCTTC CSVPGQGVQGYTF
once TRBJ2-1 TRBD1 TRBV5-1 TGCGCCAGCAGCTTGCGACAGGGGGCTTCCTACAATGAGCAGTTCTTC CASSLRQGASYNEQFF
few TRBJ1-2 - TRBV7-8 TGTGCCAGCAGCTTAGCCCGTAGAGGGTTCGATGGCTACACCTTC CASSLARRGFDGYTF
once TRBJ1-1 - TRBV28 TGTGCCAGCAGTTTATGGGGGGGGGTCATGAACACTGAAGCTTTCTTT CASSLWGGVMNTEAFF
- TRBJ2-7 - TRBV29-1 TGCAGCGTCCTCGGACAGCAATACGAGCAGTACTTC CSVLGQQYEQYF